This passage covers 11 T cell receptor beta chains from one sample sequenced in a study of T cell repertoires in cytomegalovirus infection. TCRdb reprocessed the reads with MiXCR, giving one entry per CDR3 protein. The sample yields some 270,000 distinct CDR3 sequences, about a sixth seen once. Sequences were obtained from CD8+ T cells from PBMCs. Source of these receptors: a human donor in good health (CMV status not recorded). Some clones in this sample may be carry-over from other donors' samples.

This clonotype was seen only a few times. The rearrangement uses TRBV2 and TRBJ2-1; 9 bases are a match to TRBD2. The germline V gene encodes CDR1 SNHLY and CDR2 FYNNEI. This CDR3 region has 18 residues. Trimming cost V 6 bases and J 1 base; bases outside gene matches: 13. CDR3 coding DNA: TGTGCCAGCAGAGGGGACGTTGGCGGGGGGGTGTCCTACAATGAGCAGTTCTTC. Translated, it gives CASRGDVGGGVSYNEQFF.

This clonotype was seen at least ten times. The chain carries TRBV7-6 and TRBJ2-1; 9 nucleotides line up with TRBD1. In germline, CDR1 is SGHVS, CDR2 FNYEAQ. Trimming at V came to 4 bases and at J to 7 bases, leaving 11 bases not matched to a gene. The CDR3 is 16 amino acids. The DNA of the CDR3 is TGTGCCAGCAGCTCGTCGGGACAGGGAGGGCAAAATGAGCAGTTCTTC. This encodes CASSSSGQGGQNEQFF.

This clonotype was observed at least ten times. The V and J genes are TRBV6-5 and TRBJ1-5; TRBD1 is a possible D gene (5 bases). The CDR3 runs 14 residues. The V end lost 3 bases, the J end lost 7 bases, and 13 bases lay between the germline ends. The germline V gene has CDR1 MNHEY and CDR2 SVGAGI. The CDR3 spells CASSYDRGGQPQHF. The CDR3 DNA is TGTGCCAGCAGTTATGACCGGGGCGGCCAGCCCCAGCATTTT.

V gene TRBV28 combines with J gene TRBJ2-7, with 8 positions matching TRBD1. J gave up 1 base and V 6 bases, and 20 bases lay outside the gene matches. The CDR3 runs to 19 residues. The germline V gene encodes CDR1 MDHEN and CDR2 SYDVKM. The CDR3 DNA follows: TGTGCCAGCAGCAACCCAGTTCCGCGACGGACAGGGTTTTCCTACGAGCAGTACTTC. Protein: CASSNPVPRRTGFSYEQYF. The complete variable domain, with remaining parts taken from reference TRBV28 and TRBJ2-7, reads DVKVTQSSRYLVKRTGEKVFLECVQDMDHENMFWYRQDPGLGLRLIYFSYDVKMKEKGDIPEGYSVSREKKERFSLILESASTNQTSMYLCASSNPVPRRTGFSYEQYFGPGTRLTVT.

This clonotype was recorded many times. The chain recombines TRBV11-2 with TRBJ2-3; 9 bases are shared with TRBD2. This CDR3 spans 17 amino acids. Trimming took 3 bases from V and 0 from J; bases not matched to a gene: 7. Germline assignment: CDR1 SGHAT and CDR2 FQNNGV. CDR3 DNA: TGTGCCAGCAGCTTCGGGCGGGGGGGCCTCAGCACAGATACGCAGTATTTT. It is translated as CASSFGRGGLSTDTQYF. Variable domain in full (rest from reference TRBV11-2 and TRBJ2-3): EAGVAQSPRYKIIEKRQSVAFWCNPISGHATLYWYQQILGQGPKLLIQFQNNGVVDDSQLPKDRFSAERLKGVDSTLKIQPAKLEDSAVYLCASSFGRGGLSTDTQYFGPGTRLTVL.

The chain employs TRBV25-1 and TRBJ2-7; 10 bases fit TRBD1. This CDR3 has 15 amino acids. The germline V gene has CDR1 MGHDK and CDR2 SYGVNS. V lost 8 bases, J lost 4 bases, and 11 bases stayed unmatched. The CDR3 here is CASGTGDLPEYEQYF. CDR3 nucleotide sequence: TGTGCCAGCGGGACAGGGGACCTTCCAGAATACGAGCAGTACTTC.

V and J are TRBV19 and TRBJ2-2; 11 bases match TRBD2. The CDR3 length is 15 residues. CDR1 is LNHDA and CDR2 is SQIVND in the germline V gene (reference sequence). The V segment lost 8 bases and the J segment 8 bases; nucleotides outside the gene matches: 10. CDR3 coding DNA: TGTGCCAGTCATACTAGCGGGGGTTCTATGGGGGAGCTGTTTTTT. Its protein product is CASHTSGGSMGELFF.

This clonotype was counted between two and nine times. The V and J genes are TRBV7-9 and TRBJ2-2, with unresolved D. CDR3 length: 12 amino acids. Germline V lookup: CDR1 SEHNR, CDR2 FQNEAQ (reference sequence). The germline V and J ends were trimmed by 5 bases and 4 bases, with 5 bases remaining between them. CDR3 sequence: CASSPPTGELFF. CDR3 coding DNA: TGTGCCAGCAGCCCCCCCACCGGGGAGCTGTTTTTT.

Only a few counts were recorded for this clonotype. This chain uses TRBV6-1 with TRBJ2-1; 7 nucleotides agree with TRBD1. Per the germline V gene, CDR1 is MNHNS and CDR2 is SASEGT. The CDR3 is 15 amino acids. V lost 3 bases to trimming and J lost 8 bases; unmatched junction nucleotides: 10. The CDR3 sequence: CASSDTGTVRDEQFF. CDR3 bases: TGTGCCAGCAGTGACACAGGGACAGTGAGGGATGAGCAGTTCTTC.

The chain uses TRBV11-2 and TRBJ2-1; 8 positions agree with TRBD1. CDR3 length: 13 amino acids. Germline V gives CDR1 SGHAT, CDR2 FQNNGV. The V and J ends lost 6 bases and 10 bases, in that order; junction bases with no gene match: 8. Here the CDR3 DNA reads TGTGCCAGCAGGCAAAGACAGGGGACAGAGCAGTTCTTC. Translation gives CASRQRQGTEQFF.

As for this clonotype: A junction end diverges from the germline sequence, so it may reflect a read error. The V call is TRBV12-5, the J call TRBJ1-1; D uncertain. CDR1 LGHNT and CDR2 FRNRAP come from the germline V gene. CDR3 length: 14 amino acids. The CDR3 spells CARGLVSRHTEAFF. The CDR3 DNA reads TGTGCTCGTGGTTTGGTATCTCGGCACACTGAAGCTTTCTTT.